The 19 T cell receptor beta chains below were found in one sample sequenced in a study of shared clonotypes between healthy human individuals. TCRdb's copy holds only in-frame clones and misses some; the assay was immunoSEQ multiplex PCR. The sample has 2 million to 2.5 million clones, 85% to 95% seen once; the top ten hold about 0.41%. The sequencing input was naive CD4+ T cells from PBMCs. Stated subset: CD45RA+ positively selected. The receptors derive from a man between 18 and 35 years old in good health. Some clones in this sample may be carry-over from other donors' samples.

CDR3 residues: CASSSHWRERDSYNEQFF. CDR3 coding DNA: TGTGCCAGCAGCTCCCACTGGAGGGAGAGGGACTCCTACAATGAGCAGTTCTTC. This sequence joins TRBV7-9 and TRBJ2-1, with D possibly being TRBD2 (6 bases). The CDR3 totals 18 residues. Germline assignment: CDR1 SEHNR and CDR2 FQNEAQ (reference sequence). Between the trimmed V and J ends, which lost 4 bases and 0 bases, there was a span of 19 bases.

The V gene is TRBV9, the J gene TRBJ2-2; perhaps TRBD2 as D (6 bases). CDR1 is SGDLS and CDR2 is YYNGEE in the germline V gene. There are 17 residues in the CDR3. V lost 0 bases and J lost 0, with 12 bases in between. CDR3 DNA sequence: TGTGCCAGCAGCGTAGCGTCCGGACTAACGAACACCGGGGAGCTGTTTTTT. Translated, it gives CASSVASGLTNTGELFF.

The chain recombines TRBV9 with TRBJ2-1; 14 bases align to TRBD2. V trimming: 4 bases; J trimming: 8 bases; junction bases outside the gene matches: 5. Germline V gene sequence: CDR1 SGDLS, CDR2 YYNGEE. The CDR3 runs 15 residues. The CDR3 here is CASSPGTSGSHEQFF. The CDR3 bases are TGTGCCAGCAGCCCCGGGACTAGCGGGAGTCATGAGCAGTTCTTC.

V usage is TRBV11-2 and J usage is TRBJ2-3; 11 nucleotides match TRBD2. The CDR3 spans 14 residues. The germline gives CDR1 SGHAT, CDR2 FQNNGV. J lost 2 bases, V lost 6 bases, and 1 base had no gene match. The CDR3 nucleotides are TGTGCCAGCAGACTAGCGGGAGTCACAGATACGCAGTATTTT. The encoded protein is CASRLAGVTDTQYF.

The chain has TRBV6-5 and TRBJ2-7; D could derive from TRBD1 or TRBD2 (5 bases each). The CDR3 has 15 amino acids. V lost 2 bases and J lost 7, with 18 bases in between. Germline V gene sequence: CDR1 MNHEY, CDR2 SVGAGI. This CDR3 reads CASSYGGPGAREQYF. In nucleotides, the CDR3 is TGTGCCAGCAGTTACGGGGGACCCGGGGCTCGGGAGCAGTACTTC.

The chain has TRBV5-8 and TRBJ2-1, with 14 bases lining up with TRBD2. Germline CDR1 SGHTS, CDR2 YDEGEE. Unmatched junction bases numbered 9, after V lost 6 bases and J lost 1 base. The length of the CDR3 is 18 residues. DNA for the CDR3: TGTGCCAGCACCGGGAGACTAGCGGGAGGGTTTTCCTACAATGAGCAGTTCTTC. It codes for CASTGRLAGGFSYNEQFF.

The rearrangement joins TRBV9 to TRBJ1-3; unclear D gene. Germline V gives CDR1 SGDLS, CDR2 YYNGEE. CDR3 length: 13 residues. The V and J ends lost 10 bases and 2 bases respectively, with 13 bases between them. The CDR3 region is CASERAPGNTIYF. CDR3 nucleotides: TGTGCCTCAGAGAGGGCCCCTGGAAACACCATATATTTT.

About this clone itself: Other DNA variants within this sample encode the same CDR3. V is TRBV11-2 and J is TRBJ2-7, with a tentative D call TRBD2 (6 bases). Trimming removed 1 base from V and 1 base from J, with 11 bases in between. The CDR3 is 15 amino acids. CDR1 is SGHAT and CDR2 is FQNNGV in the germline V gene. CDR3 DNA: TGTGCCAGCAGCTTAGTTGCGGGACCATCCTACGAGCAGTACTTC. Protein sequence: CASSLVAGPSYEQYF.

This sequence joins TRBV15 and TRBJ2-5; 7 nucleotides agree with TRBD1. The CDR3 length is 15 residues. The ends lost 2 bases at V and 2 bases at J; junction bases unmatched: 5. Germline loops: CDR1 LNHNV, CDR2 YYDKDF (reference sequence). CDR3 in amino acids: CATSRLGQVQETQYF. The CDR3, as DNA: TGTGCCACCAGCAGACTCGGACAGGTTCAAGAGACCCAGTACTTC.

V gene TRBV15 combines with J gene TRBJ1-2; no clear D. This CDR3 has 14 residues. Germline V CDR1 and CDR2: LNHNV, YYDKDF (reference sequence). The V end was cut by 0 bases, the J end by 8 bases, with 13 bases between. For the CDR3, the DNA is TGTGCCACCAGCAGAGATGGGCCCATTGGGGGCTACACCTTC. Its protein is CATSRDGPIGGYTF.

The V and J genes are TRBV5-8 and TRBJ1-5; unclear D gene. The germline V and J ends were trimmed by 2 bases and 2 bases, with 5 bases remaining between them. In germline, CDR1 is SGHTS, CDR2 YDEGEE. This CDR3 is built from 13 residues. CDR3 in amino acids: CASSFQGNQPQHF. The CDR3 DNA reads as TGTGCCAGCAGCTTCCAGGGCAATCAGCCCCAGCATTTT.

The rearrangement uses TRBV25-1 and TRBJ2-3; weak D call: TRBD2 (5 bases). CDR1 is MGHDK and CDR2 is SYGVNS in the germline V gene. V was shortened by 5 bases and J by 3 bases, with 12 bases between the two germline ends. This CDR3 has 14 residues. CDR3 sequence: CASSHTGKTDTQYF. The CDR3 region has the DNA TGTGCCAGCAGTCATACCGGGAAAACAGATACGCAGTATTTT.

The chain couples TRBV4-2 to TRBJ1-2, with TRBD1 matching 10 bases. The V segment lost 2 bases and the J segment 8 bases; nucleotides outside the gene matches: 5. The CDR3 consists of 14 residues. Germline V gene data show CDR1 as LGHNA and CDR2 as YNFKEQ. CDR3 protein: CASSQPDRGQGYTF. As DNA, the CDR3 is TGTGCCAGCAGCCAACCCGACAGGGGGCAAGGCTACACCTTC.

The chain couples TRBV5-6 to TRBJ2-5; D not resolved. The CDR3 has 14 amino acids. V shed 2 bases and J shed 7 bases, with 15 bases lying between them. Germline CDR1 is SGHDT and CDR2 is YYEEEE. The CDR3: CASSLRSEWGTQYF. CDR3 nucleotides: TGTGCCAGCAGCTTACGATCTGAGTGGGGGACCCAGTACTTC.

This clone has a single count. The chain uses TRBV28 and TRBJ2-1, with 8 bases lining up with TRBD1. This CDR3 region has 16 residues. Per the germline V gene, CDR1 is MDHEN and CDR2 is SYDVKM. V was clipped by 6 bases and J by 5 bases; unmatched bases: 12. The CDR3 protein is CASRLTGTGAHNEQFF. Written as DNA, the CDR3 is TGTGCCAGCAGGCTGACCGGGACAGGCGCTCACAATGAGCAGTTCTTC.

With respect to this clone: Other DNA variants within this sample encode the same CDR3. The CDR3 sequence: CASSLGSGNTIYF. The DNA for the CDR3 is TGTGCCAGCAGCTTGGGATCTGGAAACACCATATATTTT. This chain links TRBV11-3 with TRBJ1-3; D not certain. Per the germline V gene, CDR1 is SGHNT and CDR2 is YENEEA. The CDR3 covers 13 residues. V lost 3 bases and J 1 base, leaving 4 bases between the germline ends. Combining the CDR3 with reference TRBV11-3 and TRBJ1-3 gives the whole variable domain EAGVVQSPRYKIIEKKQPVAFWCNPISGHNTLYWYLQNLGQGPELLIRYENEEAVDDSQLPKDRFSAERLKGVDSTLKIQPAELGDSAVYLCASSLGSGNTIYFGEGSWLTVV.

This chain uses TRBV5-1 with TRBJ2-3; 8 nucleotides agree with TRBD2. V lost 4 bases, J lost 4 bases, and 11 bases stayed unmatched. The germline V gene encodes CDR1 SGHRS and CDR2 YFSETQ. The CDR3 is 16 amino acids. In DNA, the CDR3 is TGCGCCAGCAGCCCGGAATCCGGGAGGGCCGCAGATACGCAGTATTTT. It encodes CASSPESGRAADTQYF.

The chain has TRBV11-1 and TRBJ2-3; weak D call: TRBD2 (5 bases). CDR1 is SGHAT and CDR2 is FQDESV in the germline V gene (reference sequence). V shed 0 bases and J shed 2 bases, with 6 bases lying between them. This CDR3 contains 14 residues. In nucleotides, the CDR3 is TGTGCCAGCAGCTTAGCGGGAGCCACAGATACGCAGTATTTT. This sequence encodes CASSLAGATDTQYF.

This clone showed up just a few times. The chain carries TRBV7-9 and TRBJ1-1; TRBD1 matches at 9 bases. Losses at the gene ends were 3 bases for V and 3 bases for J; bases not matched to a gene: 2. The germline gives CDR1 SEHNR, CDR2 FQNEAQ (reference sequence). This CDR3 is built from 14 residues. CDR3 coding DNA: TGTGCCAGCAGCTTTTGGGACAGGGACACTGAAGCTTTCTTT. It yields the protein CASSFWDRDTEAFF.